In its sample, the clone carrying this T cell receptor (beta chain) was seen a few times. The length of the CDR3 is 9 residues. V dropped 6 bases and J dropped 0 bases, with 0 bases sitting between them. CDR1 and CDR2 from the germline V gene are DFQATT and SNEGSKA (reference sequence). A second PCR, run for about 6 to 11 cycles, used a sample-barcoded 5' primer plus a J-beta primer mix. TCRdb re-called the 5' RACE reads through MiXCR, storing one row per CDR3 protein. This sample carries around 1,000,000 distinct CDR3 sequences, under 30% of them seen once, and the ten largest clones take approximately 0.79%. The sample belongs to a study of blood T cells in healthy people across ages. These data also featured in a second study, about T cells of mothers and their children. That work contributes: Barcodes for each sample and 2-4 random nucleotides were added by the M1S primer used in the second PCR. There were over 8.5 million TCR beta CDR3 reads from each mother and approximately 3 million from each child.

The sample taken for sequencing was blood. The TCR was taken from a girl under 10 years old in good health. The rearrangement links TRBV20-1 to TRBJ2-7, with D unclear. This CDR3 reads CSASYEQYF. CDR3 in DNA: TGCAGTGCCTCCTACGAGCAGTACTTC.